A single T cell receptor (beta chain) is shown here with its context. Its antigen is still unknown. No base quality information exists; no much larger clone differs at one position. The treatment or condition label here, explained by the study, means: roughly 20 received Ad26.COV2.S at low or high dose, single or two shots; roughly 5 received placebo; per-sample allocation not given. Repertoires of vaccine and placebo recipients were sequenced from samples taken on day 63 after the first injection. Cohort 1b enrolled some 25 adults aged 18-55 years at a single site in Boston, USA, between 29 July and 7 August 2020. Ad26.COV2.S was a replication-incompetent adenovirus type 26 vector that expressed a prefusion-stabilized SARS-CoV-2 spike protein derived from the original Wuhan strain. The data derive from a study of Ad26.COV2.S vaccination and SARS-CoV-2 variants (dated by TCRdb to the early 2020s). Notes on the research overall: Donors in the vaccine arm were drawn from COV1001, a phase I-IIa trial of Ad26.COV2.S in healthy adults that was multicentre, randomized, double-blind and placebo-controlled. Ad26.COV2.S was administered intramuscularly at 5 x 10^10 or 1 x 10^11 viral particles, either as a single shot or as two shots given 56 days apart. TCRbeta repertoire sequencing served as the tool for gauging how specific and how broad the SARS-CoV-2-reactive T cell receptors were following Ad26.COV2.S vaccination. The TCR-sequenced set comprised about 30 samples: around 20 Ad26.COV2.S vaccine recipients, 5 placebo recipients and 8 SARS-CoV-2 convalescent individuals. Participants in the trial were split at random into five groups of five each, receiving low-dose or high-dose Ad26.COV2.S once or twice, or else placebo on both occasions. Investigators remained blinded to trial group allocation during experiments and outcome assessment. General conclusions and limits of the study: The study was not powered for comparison of responses between vaccine doses or regimens. After vaccination, spike-specific CD8+ and CD4+ T cell responses were reported to show substantial breadth. Higher spike-specific TCR breadth was observed in Ad26.COV2.S recipients than in placebo recipients (P = 0.0014). It was noted by the authors that total T cell responses may have been underestimated by the TCR breadth and depth analyses. Comparable non-spike TCR breadth was observed between vaccine and placebo recipients, consistent with only spike being contained in the vaccine.

From cysteine to phenylalanine, the CDR3 is 13 amino acids long. Of all the DNA, just the CDR3 is kept, 39 bases in frame from base 1. V gives up 6 bases and J gives up 2 bases, and the segment between their germline ends measures 11 bases. The germline V gene encodes CDR1 MNHEY and CDR2 SMNVEV (reference sequence). The immunoSEQ Assay was the method used to sequence TCRbeta CDR3 regions. After extraction, genomic DNA underwent amplification by bias-controlled multiplex PCR, followed by high-throughput sequencing. Per the original workflow: To quantify the absolute abundance of every unique TCRbeta CDR3 region, sequences were collapsed and filtered. T cell fraction was estimated by normalization of TCRbeta template counts to usable DNA, with usable DNA being measured through amplification of reference genes present in all nucleated cells. Repertoire TCRs were annotated as SARS-CoV-2-specific when V gene, CDR3 amino acid sequence and J gene were exactly matched to a known reactive TCR set. The reference SARS-CoV-2 TCR set came from MIRA and was filtered for enrichment in COVID-19-positive ImmuneCODE repertoires, removing public or cross-reactive TCRs. Drawing on the MIRA antigens, annotated TCRs were analysed further at the level of specific ORF or position within ORF. Breadth was defined as annotated unique rearrangements over total unique productive rearrangements; depth was the summed frequency of those rearrangements. Two-sided Wilcoxon rank-sum tests were used to compare TCR breadth between groups. The immuneACCESS repertoire file appears here via TCRdb, limited to in-frame rearrangements. These files lack a portion of the clones; in checked studies, under half of the deficit traces to unresolved V genes, and the cause of the others is not known. D and trimming come from the DNA, and the V and J calls and clone size come from that table. The sample contains 300,000 to 400,000 clones, about 86% of them found a single time. Jointly, the top ten make up under 2% of the sample.

The sequenced sample was peripheral blood, obtained in a trial of Ad26.COV2.S vaccine versus placebo. The source is a person between 18 and 65 years old who received the Ad26.COV2.S COVID-19 vaccine or a placebo. This receptor chain uses TRBV27 and TRBJ2-7; the D gene identity is not certain. The base sequence is TGTGCCAGCAGCATACCTGGGACCTACGAGCAGTACTTC. Its protein product is CASSIPGTYEQYF.